Sequencing of this T cell receptor beta chain was carried out in a study of blood T cell repertoires in COVID-19. Background on the study: The study drew acute and convalescent COVID-19 samples from the United States, Italy and Spain.

The participants were between about 18 and 90 years old and came from 20 to 30 US areas. Participants' reported clinical history set cohort assignment. As handled by the study authors: Nucleated cell number was recorded as an estimate derived from reference gene primer amplification. Generated by immunoSEQ multiplex PCR, the TCRdb table keeps only in-frame clones and is missing some. The DNA gave D and trimming, while V, J and clone size come from that table. The sample consists of approximately 400,000 clones, 88% of them appearing once. This clonotype was obtained from a woman younger than 35 who had recovered from COVID-19. Sequences were obtained from PBMCs or T cells enriched from blood (not recorded which).

In DNA form, the CDR3 reads TGTGCCAGCAGCTTAGAAGGACATACAACTAATGAAAAACTGTTTTTT. Its protein product is CASSLEGHTTNEKLFF. The V and J genes are TRBV11-2 and TRBJ1-4, with D perhaps TRBD1 (5 bases). V lost 0 bases to trimming and J lost 0 bases, with 8 bases between them. Germline lookup yields CDR1 SGHAT and CDR2 FQNNGV. The CDR3 length is 16 residues.